The clone carrying this T cell receptor (beta chain) was picked up many times. Its specificity is unknown. The investigators amplified TCR beta CDR3 regions from RNA transcripts. HTBI primers were employed in a first-round RT-PCR of the TCR CDR3. TCRdb fed the multiplex PCR reads into MiXCR, producing one record per CDR3 protein. The top ten clones hold about 7.7% of a sample with around 440,000 distinct CDR3 sequences, 15% to 18% of them seen once. Newly diagnosed hyperthyroidism patients aged 18 to 65 years had disease lasting under 2 months. This entry is derived from a study of T cells in Graves' hyperthyroidism and ophthalmopathy. The CDR3 is made up of 13 amino acids. V was trimmed by 3 bases and J by 2 bases, leaving 10 bases between them. Germline values: CDR1 GTSNPN, CDR2 SVGIG (reference sequence). Study-wide points: From stable hyperthyroidism, ophthalmopathy was separated by a 13 V-J model.

The rearrangement uses TRBV30 and TRBJ1-2; weak D call: TRBD1 (5 bases). This TCR was sampled from a woman aged 18-30 years with Graves' hyperthyroidism. Source material: blood. This CDR3 reads CAWREGSNYGYTF. As DNA, the CDR3 is TGTGCCTGGAGGGAGGGGTCGAACTATGGCTACACCTTC.